The subject of this entry is one T cell receptor beta chain. The sample comes from a study of cytomegalovirus exposure and HLA in healthy donors. The assay was immunoSEQ multiplex PCR, and TCRdb's table has in-frame clones only and misses some. This sample has about 400,000 clones, with roughly 90% found just once. The V and J ends lost 3 bases and 0 bases, in that order; junction bases with no gene match: 4. The CDR3 totals 15 residues. Per the germline V gene, CDR1 is SGHRS and CDR2 is YFSETQ. The TCR comes from a woman aged 18-29 years in good health and CMV-seronegative. What was sequenced was PBMCs. The V and J genes are TRBV5-1 and TRBJ1-1, with TRBD1 matching 8 bases. The CDR3 DNA is TGCGCCAGCAGCTGGGGGACAGGCCTGAACACTGAAGCTTTCTTT. Translated, it gives CASSWGTGLNTEAFF.